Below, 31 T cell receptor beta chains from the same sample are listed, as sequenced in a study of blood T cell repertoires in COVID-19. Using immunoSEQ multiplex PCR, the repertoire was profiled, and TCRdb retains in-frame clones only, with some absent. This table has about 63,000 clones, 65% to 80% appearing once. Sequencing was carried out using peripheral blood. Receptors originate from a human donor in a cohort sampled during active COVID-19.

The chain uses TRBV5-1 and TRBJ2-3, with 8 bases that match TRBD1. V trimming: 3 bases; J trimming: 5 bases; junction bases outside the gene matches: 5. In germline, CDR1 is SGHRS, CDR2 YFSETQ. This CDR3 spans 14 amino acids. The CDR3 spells CASSSGQAVDTQYF. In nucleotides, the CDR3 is TGCGCCAGCAGCTCGGGACAGGCCGTAGATACGCAGTATTTT.

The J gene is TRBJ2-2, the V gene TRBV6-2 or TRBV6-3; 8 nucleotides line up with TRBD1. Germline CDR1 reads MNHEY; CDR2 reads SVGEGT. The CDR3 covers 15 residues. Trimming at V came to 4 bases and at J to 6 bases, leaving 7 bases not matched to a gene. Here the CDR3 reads CASSWTGMGAGELFF. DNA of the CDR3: TGTGCCAGCAGTTGGACAGGGATGGGAGCCGGGGAGCTGTTTTTT.

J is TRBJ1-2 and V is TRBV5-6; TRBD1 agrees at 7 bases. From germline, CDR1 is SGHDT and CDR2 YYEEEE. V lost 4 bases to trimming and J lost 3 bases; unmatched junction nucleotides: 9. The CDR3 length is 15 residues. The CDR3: CASSERGRRDYGYTF. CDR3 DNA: TGTGCCAGCAGCGAGAGGGGGCGTCGAGACTATGGCTACACCTTC.

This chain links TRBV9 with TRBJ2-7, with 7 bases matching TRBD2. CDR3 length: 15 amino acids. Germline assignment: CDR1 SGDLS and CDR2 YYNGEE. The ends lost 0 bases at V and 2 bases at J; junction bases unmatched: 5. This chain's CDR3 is CASSVDIAGPYEQYF. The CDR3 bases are TGTGCCAGCAGCGTAGATATAGCGGGCCCCTACGAGCAGTACTTC.

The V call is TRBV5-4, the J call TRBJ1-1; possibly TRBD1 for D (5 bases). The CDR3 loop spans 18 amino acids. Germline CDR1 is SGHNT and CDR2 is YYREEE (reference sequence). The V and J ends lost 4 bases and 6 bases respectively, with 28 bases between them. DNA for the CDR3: TGTGCCAGCAGCCCAGGATTGCGCTTTGCTGGGGGGGGACCTGAAGCTTTCTTT. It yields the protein CASSPGLRFAGGGPEAFF.

This CDR3 reads CASTPSSGMTDTQYF. In DNA form, the CDR3 reads TGTGCCAGCACCCCCTCTAGCGGGATGACAGATACGCAGTATTTT. The chain employs TRBV6-2 or TRBV6-3 and TRBJ2-3; 9 bases fit TRBD2. This CDR3 has 15 residues. Germline V gives CDR1 MNHEY, CDR2 SVGEGT. J lost 3 bases, V lost 7 bases, and 8 bases had no gene match.

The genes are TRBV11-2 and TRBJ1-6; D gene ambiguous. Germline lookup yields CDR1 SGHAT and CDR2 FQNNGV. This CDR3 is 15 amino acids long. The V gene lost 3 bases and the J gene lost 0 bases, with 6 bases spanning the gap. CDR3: CASSFSSSYNSPLHF. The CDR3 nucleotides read TGTGCCAGCAGCTTCTCGAGCTCCTATAATTCACCCCTCCACTTT. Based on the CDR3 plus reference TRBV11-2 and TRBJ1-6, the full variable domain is EAGVAQSPRYKIIEKRQSVAFWCNPISGHATLYWYQQILGQGPKLLIQFQNNGVVDDSQLPKDRFSAERLKGVDSTLKIQPAKLEDSAVYLCASSFSSSYNSPLHFGNGTRLTVT.

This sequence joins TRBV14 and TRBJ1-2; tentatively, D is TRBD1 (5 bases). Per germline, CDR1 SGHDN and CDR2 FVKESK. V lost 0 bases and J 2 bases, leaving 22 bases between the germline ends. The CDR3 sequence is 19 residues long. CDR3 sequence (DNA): TGTGCCAGCAGCCAAGATCTCGGCACGCAAAGGGGTCGGAACTATGGCTACACCTTC. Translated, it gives CASSQDLGTQRGRNYGYTF.

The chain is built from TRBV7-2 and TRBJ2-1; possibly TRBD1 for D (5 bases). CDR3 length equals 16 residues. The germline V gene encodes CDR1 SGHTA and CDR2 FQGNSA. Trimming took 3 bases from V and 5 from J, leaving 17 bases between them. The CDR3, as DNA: TGTGCCAGCAGCTTTACCTCACAGACAGTTAACAATGAGCAGTTCTTC. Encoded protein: CASSFTSQTVNNEQFF.

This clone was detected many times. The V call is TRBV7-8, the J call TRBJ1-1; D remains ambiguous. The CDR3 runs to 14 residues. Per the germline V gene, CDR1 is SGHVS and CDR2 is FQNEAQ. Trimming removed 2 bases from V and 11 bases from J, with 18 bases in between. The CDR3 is CASSLKVAQFGAFF. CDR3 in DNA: TGTGCCAGCAGCTTAAAAGTTGCCCAGTTCGGGGCTTTCTTT.

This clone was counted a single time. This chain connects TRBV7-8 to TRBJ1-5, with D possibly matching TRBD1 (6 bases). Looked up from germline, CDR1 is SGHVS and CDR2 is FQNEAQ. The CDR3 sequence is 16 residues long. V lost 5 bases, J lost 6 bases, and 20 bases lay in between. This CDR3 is CASSPRSTGSSQPQHF. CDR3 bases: TGTGCCAGCAGCCCTAGGAGTACAGGGTCTTCTCAGCCCCAGCATTTT.

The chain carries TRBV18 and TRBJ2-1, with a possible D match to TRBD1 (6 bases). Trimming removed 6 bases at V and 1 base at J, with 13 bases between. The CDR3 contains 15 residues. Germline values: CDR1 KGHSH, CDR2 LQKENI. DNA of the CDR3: TGTGCCAGCTCTCTTTCAACAGGGTCCTACAATGAGCAGTTCTTC. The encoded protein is CASSLSTGSYNEQFF.

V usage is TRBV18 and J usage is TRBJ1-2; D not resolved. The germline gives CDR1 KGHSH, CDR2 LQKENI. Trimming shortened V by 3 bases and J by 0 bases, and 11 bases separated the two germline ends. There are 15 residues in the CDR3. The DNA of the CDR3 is TGTGCCAGCTCACCCGACAAACTCCCTAACTATGGCTACACCTTC. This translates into CASSPDKLPNYGYTF.

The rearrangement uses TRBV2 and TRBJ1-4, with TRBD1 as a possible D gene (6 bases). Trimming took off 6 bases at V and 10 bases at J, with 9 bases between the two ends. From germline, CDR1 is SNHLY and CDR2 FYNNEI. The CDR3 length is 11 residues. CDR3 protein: CASRGQLKLFF. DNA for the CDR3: TGTGCCAGCAGAGGACAGCTAAAACTGTTTTTT.

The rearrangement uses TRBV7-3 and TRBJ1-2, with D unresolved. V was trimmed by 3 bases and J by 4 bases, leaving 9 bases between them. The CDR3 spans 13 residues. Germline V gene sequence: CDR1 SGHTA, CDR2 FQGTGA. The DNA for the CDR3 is TGTGCCAGCAGCTTGGGCTTTCCCTATGGCTACACCTTC. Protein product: CASSLGFPYGYTF.

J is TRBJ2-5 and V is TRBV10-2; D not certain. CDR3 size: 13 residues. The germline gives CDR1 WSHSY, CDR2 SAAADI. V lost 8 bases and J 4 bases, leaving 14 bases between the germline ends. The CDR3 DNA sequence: TGCGCCAGCCGAGGAGCAAATTCAGAGACCCAGTACTTC. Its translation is CASRGANSETQYF.

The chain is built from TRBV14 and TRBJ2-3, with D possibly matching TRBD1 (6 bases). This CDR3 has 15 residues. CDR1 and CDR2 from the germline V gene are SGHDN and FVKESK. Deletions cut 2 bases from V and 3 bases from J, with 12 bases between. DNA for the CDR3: TGTGCCAGCAGCCAATGGACAGTGGGAACAGATACGCAGTATTTT. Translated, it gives CASSQWTVGTDTQYF.

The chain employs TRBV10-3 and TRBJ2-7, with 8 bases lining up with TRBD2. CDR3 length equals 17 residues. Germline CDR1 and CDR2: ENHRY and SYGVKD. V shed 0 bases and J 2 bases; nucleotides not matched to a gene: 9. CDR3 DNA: TGTGCCATCAGTGAGTCTTACGGCGGGAGGACCACCTACGAGCAGTACTTC. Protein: CAISESYGGRTTYEQYF.

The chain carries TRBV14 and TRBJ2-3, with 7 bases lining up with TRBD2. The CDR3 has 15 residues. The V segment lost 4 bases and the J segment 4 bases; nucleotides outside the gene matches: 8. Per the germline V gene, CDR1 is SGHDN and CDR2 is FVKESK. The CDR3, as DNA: TGTGCCAGCAGCCCTCGGACTAGTTTTGCAGATACGCAGTATTTT. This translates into CASSPRTSFADTQYF.

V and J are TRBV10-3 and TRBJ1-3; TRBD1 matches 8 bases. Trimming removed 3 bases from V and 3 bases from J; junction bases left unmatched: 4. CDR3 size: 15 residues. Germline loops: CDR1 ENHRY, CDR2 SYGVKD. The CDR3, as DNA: TGTGCCATCAGTGACAACAGGGGGTTTGGAAACACCATATATTTT. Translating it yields CAISDNRGFGNTIYF.

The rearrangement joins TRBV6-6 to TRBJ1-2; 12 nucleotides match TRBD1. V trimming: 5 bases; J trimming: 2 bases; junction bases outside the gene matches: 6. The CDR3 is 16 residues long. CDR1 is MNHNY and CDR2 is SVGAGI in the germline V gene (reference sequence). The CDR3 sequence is CASSPYGTGGNYGYTF. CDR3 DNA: TGTGCCAGCAGTCCCTACGGGACAGGGGGCAACTATGGCTACACCTTC.

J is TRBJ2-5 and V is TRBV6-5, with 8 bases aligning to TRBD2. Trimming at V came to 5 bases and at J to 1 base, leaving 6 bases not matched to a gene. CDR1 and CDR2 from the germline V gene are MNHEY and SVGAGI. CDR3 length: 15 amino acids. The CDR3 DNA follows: TGTGCCAGCAGTCCGGGGGGGCGGGTCCAAGAGACCCAGTACTTC. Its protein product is CASSPGGRVQETQYF.

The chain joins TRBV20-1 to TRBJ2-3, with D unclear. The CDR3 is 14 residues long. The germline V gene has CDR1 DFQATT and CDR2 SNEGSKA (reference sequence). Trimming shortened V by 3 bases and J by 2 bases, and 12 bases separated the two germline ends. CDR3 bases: TGCAGTGCTAGTTTTGCGGTATCCACAGATACGCAGTATTTT. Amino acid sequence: CSASFAVSTDTQYF.

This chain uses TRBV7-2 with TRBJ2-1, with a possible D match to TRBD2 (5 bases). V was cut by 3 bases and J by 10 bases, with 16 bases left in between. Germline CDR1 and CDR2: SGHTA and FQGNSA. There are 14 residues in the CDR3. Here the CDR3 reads CASSFYSLRREQFF. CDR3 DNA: TGTGCCAGCAGCTTTTATAGTCTCCGGAGGGAGCAGTTCTTC.

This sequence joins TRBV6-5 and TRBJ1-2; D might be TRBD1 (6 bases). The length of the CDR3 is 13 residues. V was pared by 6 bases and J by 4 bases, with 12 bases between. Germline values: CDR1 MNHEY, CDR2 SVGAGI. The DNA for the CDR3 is TGTGCCAGCAGCCCAGGGGAGATCTATGGCTACACCTTC. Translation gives CASSPGEIYGYTF.

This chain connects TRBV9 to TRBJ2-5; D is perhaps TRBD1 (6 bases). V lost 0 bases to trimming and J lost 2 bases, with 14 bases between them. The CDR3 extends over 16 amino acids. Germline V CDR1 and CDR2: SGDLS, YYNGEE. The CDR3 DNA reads TGTGCCAGCAGCGTAGCCCTGACAGGCGAACAAGAGACCCAGTACTTC. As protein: CASSVALTGEQETQYF.

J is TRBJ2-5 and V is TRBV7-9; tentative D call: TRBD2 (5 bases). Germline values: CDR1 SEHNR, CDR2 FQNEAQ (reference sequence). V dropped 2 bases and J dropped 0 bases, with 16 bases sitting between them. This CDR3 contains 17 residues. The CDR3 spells CASSLYPSGEYQETQYF. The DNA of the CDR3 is TGTGCCAGCAGCTTATACCCCTCCGGGGAGTACCAAGAGACCCAGTACTTC.

CDR3 bases: TGCGCCAGCAGCGTAGCCCGGCGGGAGGGCTACACCTTC. It yields the protein CASSVARREGYTF. The chain couples TRBV5-1 to TRBJ1-2, with D uncertain. Germline assignment: CDR1 SGHRS and CDR2 YFSETQ. The germline V and J ends were trimmed by 4 bases and 8 bases, with 15 bases remaining between them. This CDR3 has 13 amino acids.

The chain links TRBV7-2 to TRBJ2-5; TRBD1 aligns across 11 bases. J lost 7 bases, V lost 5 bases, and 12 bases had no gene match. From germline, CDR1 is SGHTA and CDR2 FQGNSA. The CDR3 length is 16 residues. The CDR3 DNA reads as TGTGCCAGCAGCAGAGGGGGGACAGGGGGTTCTGGGACCCAGTACTTC. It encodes CASSRGGTGGSGTQYF.

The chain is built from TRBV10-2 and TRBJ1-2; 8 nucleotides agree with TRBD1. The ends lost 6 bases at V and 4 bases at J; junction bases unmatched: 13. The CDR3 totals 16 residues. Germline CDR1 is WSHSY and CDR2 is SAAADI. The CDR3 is CASRDSNRGGIYGYTF. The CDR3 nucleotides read TGCGCCAGCAGGGATTCAAACAGGGGGGGAATCTATGGCTACACCTTC.

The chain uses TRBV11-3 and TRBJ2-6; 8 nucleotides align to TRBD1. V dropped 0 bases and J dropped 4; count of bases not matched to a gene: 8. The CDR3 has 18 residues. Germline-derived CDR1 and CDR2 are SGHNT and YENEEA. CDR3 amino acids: CASSLDSRGPWGANVLTF. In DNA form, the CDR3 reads TGTGCCAGCAGCTTAGATAGCAGGGGGCCTTGGGGGGCCAACGTCCTGACTTTC.